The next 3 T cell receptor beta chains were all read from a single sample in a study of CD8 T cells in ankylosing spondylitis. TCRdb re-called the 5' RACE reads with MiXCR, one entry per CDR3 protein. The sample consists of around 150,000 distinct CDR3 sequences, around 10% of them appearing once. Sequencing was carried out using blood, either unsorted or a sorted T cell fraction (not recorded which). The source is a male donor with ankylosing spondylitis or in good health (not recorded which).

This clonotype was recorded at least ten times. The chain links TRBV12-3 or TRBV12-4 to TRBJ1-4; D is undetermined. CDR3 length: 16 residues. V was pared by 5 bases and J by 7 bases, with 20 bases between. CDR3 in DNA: TGTGCCAGCAGTCCCTCGGGCCTCGCCTCAGGTGAAAAACTGTTTTTT. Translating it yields CASSPSGLASGEKLFF.

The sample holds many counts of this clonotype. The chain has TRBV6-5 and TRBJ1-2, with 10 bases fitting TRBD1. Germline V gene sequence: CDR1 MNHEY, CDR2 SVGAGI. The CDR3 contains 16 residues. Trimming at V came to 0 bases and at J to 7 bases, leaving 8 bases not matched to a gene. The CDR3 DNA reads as TGTGCCAGCAGTTACTCGGGACAGGGGATCGGGCGTGGCTACACCTTC. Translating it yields CASSYSGQGIGRGYTF.

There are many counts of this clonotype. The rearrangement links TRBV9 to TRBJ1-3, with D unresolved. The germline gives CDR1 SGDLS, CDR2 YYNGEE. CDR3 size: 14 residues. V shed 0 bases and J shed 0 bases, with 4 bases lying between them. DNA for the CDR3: TGTGCCAGCAGCGTAGAGGGCTCTGGAAACACCATATATTTT. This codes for CASSVEGSGNTIYF. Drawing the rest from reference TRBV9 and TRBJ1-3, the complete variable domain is DSGVTQTPKHLITATGQRVTLRCSPRSGDLSVYWYQQSLDQGLQFLIQYYNGEERAKGNILERFSAQQFPDLHSELNLSSLELGDSALYFCASSVEGSGNTIYFGEGSWLTVV.